The T cell receptor beta chain under discussion was sequenced for a study of T cell repertoires in cytomegalovirus infection. Across the whole study: Carrying CMV and the relevant HLA type showed in public TCR beta signatures. Study conclusions and caveats: Cumulative frequency of public TCR beta families picked out carriers of CMV plus the relevant HLA.

This clonotype was picked up many times. The antigen is not known. TCRdb fed the reads into MiXCR, producing one record per CDR3 protein. The sample consists of fewer than 950,000 distinct CDR3 sequences, roughly 33% of them appearing once. The CDR3 loop spans 17 amino acids. V was shortened by 1 base and J by 7 bases, with 17 bases between the two germline ends. Germline values: CDR1 SGHVS, CDR2 FNYEAQ. The rearrangement uses TRBV7-6 and TRBJ1-6, with unresolved D. The receptor's source is a human donor in good health (CMV status not recorded). Some clones in this sample may be carry-over from other donors' samples. The specimen comprised cultured CD8+ T cells from PBMCs, sampled from culture after CMV antigen stimulation. CDR3 amino acids: CASSLGARGRMNSPLHF. CDR3 nucleotides: TGTGCCAGCAGCTTAGGGGCCCGAGGACGGATGAATTCACCCCTCCACTTT.